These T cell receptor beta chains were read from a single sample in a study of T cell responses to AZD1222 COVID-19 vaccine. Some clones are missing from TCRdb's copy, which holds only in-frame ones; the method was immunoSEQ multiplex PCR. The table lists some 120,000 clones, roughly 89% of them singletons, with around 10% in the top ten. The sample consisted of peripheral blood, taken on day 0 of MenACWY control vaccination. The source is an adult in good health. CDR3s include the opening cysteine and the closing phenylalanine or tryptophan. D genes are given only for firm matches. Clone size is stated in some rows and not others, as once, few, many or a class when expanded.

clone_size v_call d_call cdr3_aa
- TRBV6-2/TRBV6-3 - CASSYGMNTGELFF
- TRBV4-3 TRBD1 CASSQGAGGLEKLFF
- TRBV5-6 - CASSLPSALFYEQYF
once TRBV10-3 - CAISGGLMNTEAFF
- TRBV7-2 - CASSPLFGVGYTF
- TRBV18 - CASSPPGAQPNTEAFF
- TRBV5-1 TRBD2 CASSLALAGALFYEQYF
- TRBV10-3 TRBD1 CAINSDRATYGYTF
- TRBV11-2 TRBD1 CASSPGGPYEQYF
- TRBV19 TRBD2 CASSVGLAGGSETQYF
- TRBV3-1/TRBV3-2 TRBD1 CASRLGQGSSQPQHF
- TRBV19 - CAIGGGTEQFF
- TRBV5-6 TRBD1 CASSFGQGSYEQYF
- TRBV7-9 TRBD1 CASSCPGQTHQPQHF
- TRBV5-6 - CASSLNTGNTGELFF
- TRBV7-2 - CASSPKTGTYEQYF
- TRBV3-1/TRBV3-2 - CASSRMREGTQYF